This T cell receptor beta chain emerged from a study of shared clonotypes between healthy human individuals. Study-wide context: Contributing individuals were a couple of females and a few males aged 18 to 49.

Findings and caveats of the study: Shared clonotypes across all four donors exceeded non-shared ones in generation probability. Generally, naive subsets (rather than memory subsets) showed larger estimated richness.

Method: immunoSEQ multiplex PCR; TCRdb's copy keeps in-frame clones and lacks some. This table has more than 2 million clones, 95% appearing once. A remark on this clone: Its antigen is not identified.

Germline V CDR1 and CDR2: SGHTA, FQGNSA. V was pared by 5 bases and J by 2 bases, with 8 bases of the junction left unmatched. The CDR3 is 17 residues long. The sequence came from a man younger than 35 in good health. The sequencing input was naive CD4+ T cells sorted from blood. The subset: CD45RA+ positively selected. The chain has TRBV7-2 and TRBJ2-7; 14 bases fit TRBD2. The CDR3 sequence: CASSVGTSGSPPYEQYF. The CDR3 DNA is TGTGCCAGCAGCGTTGGGACTAGCGGGAGCCCTCCCTACGAGCAGTACTTC.